One T cell receptor beta chain is described in this entry. The age range of participants was about 18 to 95 years, with residence in about two dozen US areas. Participants had their cohort set by participant-reported clinical history. The data belong to a study of blood T cell repertoires in COVID-19. Study information: Sources were T cells, B-cell-depleted T cells, or PBMCs; the material itself was cDNA or gDNA.

Sequencing used immunoSEQ multiplex PCR; TCRdb keeps in-frame clones, though not all of them. The sample yields some 200,000 clones, around 89% seen once. This CDR3 region has 13 residues. Trimming left V 3 bases short and J 4 bases short, with 9 bases between. In germline, CDR1 is MNHNS, CDR2 SASEGT. The sequence was collected from a woman between 18 and 29 years old in a cohort exposed to, infected with or recovered from COVID-19 (not recorded which). Material for sequencing was PBMCs or T cells enriched from blood (not recorded which). The genes are TRBV6-1 and TRBJ1-2; D may be TRBD1 (6 bases). The CDR3 nucleotides are TGTGCCAGCAGTGACAGGGGTGGCTATGGCTACACCTTC. This gives the protein CASSDRGGYGYTF.